Listed below are T cell receptor beta chains from one sample, sequenced in a study of a mutant IDH1 vaccine in newly diagnosed glioma. Sequencing was performed with immunoSEQ multiplex PCR; in TCRdb, only in-frame clones are kept and a portion is missing. This sample has some 51,000 clones, with over 65% found just once. Source: PBMCs, taken from a glioma patient treated with radiotherapy, temozolomide or both. The source is a middle-aged woman with glioma. CDR3s leave out the opening cysteine and the closing phenylalanine or tryptophan. The order of the fields is J gene, D gene, V gene, CDR3 protein. A D gene is named only where the DNA matches it firmly.

>TRBJ2-7|-|TRBV6-1
ASSSGPWGTEQY
>TRBJ1-4|TRBD1|TRBV11-2
ASSFVGQGYEKLF
>TRBJ1-5|-|TRBV19
ASSIDPPAGRGNQPQH
>TRBJ2-1|-|TRBV2
ASSSYNEQF
>TRBJ2-3|-|TRBV6-1
ASSAWGTDTQY
>TRBJ1-5|TRBD1|TRBV4-3
ASSPSTGHQPQH
>TRBJ2-2|-|TRBV5-1
ASSLAPGATIGELF
>TRBJ2-3|-|TRBV12-1
ASRGGSSTDTQY
>TRBJ1-3|TRBD1|TRBV30
AWSRPGQAAGNTIY
>TRBJ1-3|-|TRBV27
ASSLSGDSGNTIY
>TRBJ1-5|-|TRBV6-1
ASLLQAGMSQPQH
>TRBJ1-5|-|TRBV5-1
ASSLEGQRNQPQH
>TRBJ1-1|-|TRBV12-5
ASGLAVNTEAF
>TRBJ1-2|TRBD1|TRBV19
ASSMFDRGSYT
>TRBJ2-7|TRBD2|TRBV7-2
ASSSTSWVYEQY
>TRBJ1-2|-|TRBV27
ASSRATAVGYT